This TCR beta chain comes out of a study of blood T cell repertoires in COVID-19. Background on the study: Samples came from the United States, Italy and Spain, spanning acute and convalescent COVID-19. PBMCs, B-cell-depleted T cells, or T cells provided the cDNA or gDNA that made up the material.

Trimming shortened V by 7 bases and J by 6 bases, and 12 bases separated the two germline ends. This CDR3 contains 12 residues. In the authors' methods: The authors estimated nucleated cell counts from reference gene primer amplification. The method was immunoSEQ multiplex PCR; TCRdb's version includes in-frame clones alone and lacks a portion of them. The D gene and trimming were derived from the DNA, and the V and J assignments and clone size from that table. The table lists over 200,000 clones, about 86% of them singletons. This clonotype was sampled from a man at least 80 years old with acute or convalescent COVID-19. The sequenced sample was peripheral blood. The chain joins TRBV12-3 or TRBV12-4 to TRBJ1-2; D might be TRBD1 (5 bases). DNA of the CDR3: TGTGCCAGCACCCGGGGGAGTGATGGCTACACCTTC. Translating gives CASTRGSDGYTF.